The rows below give T cell receptor beta chains drawn from one sample of a study of blood T cell repertoires in COVID-19. The assay was immunoSEQ multiplex PCR, and TCRdb's table has in-frame clones only and misses some. The table shows about 180,000 clones, with roughly 85% occurring only once. Sequenced sample: peripheral blood. All receptors derive from a woman in her 70s with acute or convalescent COVID-19. CDR3s include the opening cysteine and the closing phenylalanine or tryptophan. Fields, in order: V gene, D gene, J gene, CDR3 length, clone size, CDR3 DNA, CDR3 protein. D genes are given only for firm matches. Some rows have no size entry. The others give once, few or many, or a class for an expanded clone.

>TRBV2|.|TRBJ2-1|16|few
TGTGCCAGCAGTGAAAAAGGGTTCGCGGAGGGCAATGAGCAGTTCTTC
CASSEKGFAEGNEQFF
>TRBV7-3|.|TRBJ2-1|15|.
TGTGCCAGCAGCTTGTCTTCGCGGAACTACAATGAGCAGTTCTTC
CASSLSSRNYNEQFF
>TRBV30|.|TRBJ2-1|13|.
TGTGCCTGGAGGCGGGGTTTTTACAATGAGCAGTTCTTC
CAWRRGFYNEQFF
>TRBV29-1|.|TRBJ2-2|14|.
TGCAGCGTTGAAAGTCCGTACACCACCGGGGAGCTGTTTTTT
CSVESPYTTGELFF
>TRBV21-1|.|TRBJ1-6|20|.
TGTGCCAGCAGTGAAAATCGCGGGACTTTTTTCTCTCTTTATAATTCACCCCTCCACTTT
CASSENRGTFFSLYNSPLHF
>TRBV4-1|.|TRBJ1-4|18|.
TGCGCCAGCAGCCAAGAGGGAAGTGCAGGGGCCTTAAGTAAAAAACTGTTTTTT
CASSQEGSAGALSKKLFF
>TRBV6-1|TRBD2|TRBJ2-7|16|.
TGTGCCAGCAGTGATTTGATAGCGGGAGGGGCCCACGAGCAGTACTTC
CASSDLIAGGAHEQYF
>TRBV19|TRBD1|TRBJ2-7|15|once
TGTGCCAGTAGTGTGACAGGGGCTGGGCTTTACGAGCAGTACTTC
CASSVTGAGLYEQYF
>TRBV6-5|.|TRBJ2-2|12|.
TGTGCCAGCAGGACAGAGACCGGGGAGCTGTTTTTT
CASRTETGELFF
>TRBV10-3|.|TRBJ1-1|15|.
TGTGCCGCGGCGGGGGGCATACAGAAGAACACTGAAGCTTTCTTT
CAAAGGIQKNTEAFF
>TRBV7-3|TRBD2|TRBJ2-1|17|.
TGTGCCAGCAGCTCCCTCCCGGGACTAGCGGGATTCAATGAGCAGTTCTTC
CASSSLPGLAGFNEQFF
>TRBV13|TRBD2|TRBJ2-2|16|.
TGTGCCAGCAGCTATCGACTAGCGGGGAACACCGGGGAGCTGTTTTTT
CASSYRLAGNTGELFF
>TRBV5-4|TRBD2|TRBJ2-1|15|few
TGTGCCAGCAGCCACAAGGGACTAGCGGACAATGAGCAGTTCTTC
CASSHKGLADNEQFF
>TRBV9|TRBD2|TRBJ2-3|16|.
TGTGCCAGCAGCGACCGACTAGCGGGGAGCACAGATACGCAGTATTTT
CASSDRLAGSTDTQYF
>TRBV19|.|TRBJ2-1|17|.
TGTGCCAGTAGGGGTGGAGCGGCCCCATCGCGCTTTAATGAGCAGTTCTTC
CASRGGAAPSRFNEQFF
>TRBV7-2|TRBD2|TRBJ2-1|13|few
TGTGCCAGCAGCTTAATGTCGGGAGGGCCCGGGTTCTTC
CASSLMSGGPGFF
>TRBV5-4|.|TRBJ2-3|16|.
TGTGCCAGCAGCTTAAGGGCGGGAAACTCTCTGGGTACGCAGTATTTT
CASSLRAGNSLGTQYF
>TRBV7-2|TRBD2|TRBJ2-7|13|.
TGTGCCAGCAGCTTAGTGCTAGCGGGATCTCTGTACTTC
CASSLVLAGSLYF
>TRBV19|TRBD2|TRBJ2-1|15|.
TGTGCCAGTAGTAGGGGTAGCGGGAGTCCCGGTGAGCAGTTCTTC
CASSRGSGSPGEQFF
>TRBV3-1/TRBV3-2|TRBD2|TRBJ2-3|18|.
TGTGCCAGCAGCCAAGCGGGGACTAGCGGGAGAGGAGGAGATACGCAGTATTTT
CASSQAGTSGRGGDTQYF
>TRBV5-1|TRBD2|TRBJ2-7|16|.
TGCGCCAGCAGCTTGGATGGAGGCGGGAGTCGTGGCGAGCAGTACTTC
CASSLDGGGSRGEQYF
>TRBV6-6|.|TRBJ2-7|14|.
TGTGCCAGCAGCCTAGTATGGGGGGACTACGAGCAGTACTTC
CASSLVWGDYEQYF
>TRBV4-1|TRBD2|TRBJ2-1|16|.
TGCGCCAGCAGTCGTTCGGCTAGCGGGAGTAGAAGGGAGCAGTTCTTC
CASSRSASGSRREQFF
>TRBV10-3|TRBD2|TRBJ2-5|15|.
TGTGCCATCAGTGATGGCGGGAGGACTCAAGAGACCCAGTACTTC
CAISDGGRTQETQYF
>TRBV24-1|TRBD2|TRBJ2-3|15|.
TGTGCCACCAGTGGCGAGCGGGAGGGGTTCCGTACGCAGTATTTT
CATSGEREGFRTQYF
>TRBV5-1|TRBD1|TRBJ1-5|15|.
TGCGCCAGCAGCTCCGGGACAGGGTTCAATCAGCCCCAGCATTTT
CASSSGTGFNQPQHF
>TRBV3-1/TRBV3-2|.|TRBJ2-1|14|.
TGTGCCAGCAGCCAAGGCGGTGGGTACAATGAGCAGTTCTTC
CASSQGGGYNEQFF
>TRBV30|TRBD1|TRBJ2-1|16|.
TGTGCCTGGAGCTTAGGACAGGGGTTCTCCTACAATGAGCAGTTCTTC
CAWSLGQGFSYNEQFF
>TRBV7-2|TRBD2|TRBJ2-1|15|.
TGTGCCAGCAGCTTAGTAGCGGGGTCCTACAATGAGCAGTTCTTC
CASSLVAGSYNEQFF
>TRBV28|TRBD1|TRBJ1-6|13|.
TGTGCCAGCAGTTGGCAGGGGGGTTCACCCCTCCACTTT
CASSWQGGSPLHF
>TRBV27|.|TRBJ2-1|16|few
TGTGCCAGCAGTTCCCTATCCTCGGGAGTACGGGATGAGCAGTTCTTC
CASSSLSSGVRDEQFF
>TRBV11-3|TRBD2|TRBJ2-1|15|.
TGTGCCAGCAGCCCTACTAGCGGGAGTTTTGGTGAGCAGTTCTTC
CASSPTSGSFGEQFF
>TRBV19|.|TRBJ1-5|13|.
TGTGCCAGTAGTATTTCAGTTAATCAGCCCCAGCATTTT
CASSISVNQPQHF
>TRBV10-1|TRBD2|TRBJ2-7|13|.
TGCGCCAGCCAAAGCGGGGATACCTACGAGCAGTACTTC
CASQSGDTYEQYF
>TRBV5-6|TRBD1|TRBJ1-6|19|.
TGTGCCAGCAGCTTCCTACGACAGGGAAGGGGAACTATCGGTTCACCCCTCCACTTT
CASSFLRQGRGTIGSPLHF
>TRBV5-1|TRBD1|TRBJ1-1|14|.
TGCGCCAGCAGCTCTCAGGGGGCAAACACTGAAGCTTTCTTT
CASSSQGANTEAFF
>TRBV4-1|TRBD1|TRBJ2-1|15|once
TGCGCCAGCAGTACAGGGGGCCTCTCCTACAATGAGCAGTTCTTC
CASSTGGLSYNEQFF
>TRBV19|TRBD1|TRBJ2-1|15|few
TGTGCCAGTAGTGACAGGGGGAGCTCCTACAATGAGCAGTTCTTC
CASSDRGSSYNEQFF
>TRBV2|TRBD1|TRBJ2-4|14|.
TGTGCCAGCAGTGGAGGACAGGCTGGGGACATTCAGTACTTC
CASSGGQAGDIQYF
>TRBV7-2|.|TRBJ1-1|15|.
TGTGCCAGCAGCTTAAGGCTGGGGGCTGGCACTGAAGCTTTCTTT
CASSLRLGAGTEAFF
>TRBV3-1/TRBV3-2|TRBD1|TRBJ1-2|13|few
TGTGCCAGCAGCCACATACAGGGGGATGGCTACACCTTC
CASSHIQGDGYTF
>TRBV12-3/TRBV12-4|.|TRBJ1-1|13|.
TGTGCCAGCAGTTTCGAGGTTCTCACTGAAGCTTTCTTT
CASSFEVLTEAFF
>TRBV30|TRBD2|TRBJ2-1|16|few
TGTGCCTGGAGTACCCTAGCGGGAAGCTCCTACAATGAGCAGTTCTTC
CAWSTLAGSSYNEQFF
>TRBV5-6|TRBD2|TRBJ2-1|16|.
TGTGCCAGCAGCGCACCGACTAGCGGGAAAATGAATGAGCAGTTCTTC
CASSAPTSGKMNEQFF
>TRBV6-1|.|TRBJ1-5|16|.
TGTGCCAGCAGTGACCCTCGGAACAGAGCTAATCAGCCCCAGCATTTT
CASSDPRNRANQPQHF
>TRBV29-1|.|TRBJ2-7|13|.
TGCAGCGTTCCGGGAGCCGCCTCCTACGAGCAGTACTTC
CSVPGAASYEQYF
>TRBV7-8|TRBD1|TRBJ2-1|14|.
TGTGCCAGCAGCCCAAGGGACAGCGCCAATGAGCAGTTCTTC
CASSPRDSANEQFF
>TRBV19|.|TRBJ1-2|13|.
TGTGCCAGTAGCCCTCAGGGTGTCTATGGCTACACCTTC
CASSPQGVYGYTF
>TRBV5-6|TRBD2|TRBJ2-3|18|.
TGTGCCAGCAGCTTTTTAACTAGCGGGGACTATAGCACAGATACGCAGTATTTT
CASSFLTSGDYSTDTQYF
>TRBV27|TRBD1|TRBJ1-5|16|.
TGTGCCAGCAGCGTTACAGGGGGCCGGAGCAATCAGCCCCAGCATTTT
CASSVTGGRSNQPQHF
>TRBV10-3|.|TRBJ1-5|16|.
TGTGCCATCAGTGAGTCGGGAGGGGCAGGGGATCAGCCCCAGCATTTT
CAISESGGAGDQPQHF
>TRBV11-3|.|TRBJ2-6|20|.
TGTGCCAGCAGCTTAGTAGAGATGAGGCAGCGATACTCTGGGGCCAACGTCCTGACTTTC
CASSLVEMRQRYSGANVLTF
>TRBV27|TRBD2|TRBJ2-7|14|once
TGTGCCGGGCGACTAGCGGGGTTCTCCTACGAGCAGTACTTC
CAGRLAGFSYEQYF